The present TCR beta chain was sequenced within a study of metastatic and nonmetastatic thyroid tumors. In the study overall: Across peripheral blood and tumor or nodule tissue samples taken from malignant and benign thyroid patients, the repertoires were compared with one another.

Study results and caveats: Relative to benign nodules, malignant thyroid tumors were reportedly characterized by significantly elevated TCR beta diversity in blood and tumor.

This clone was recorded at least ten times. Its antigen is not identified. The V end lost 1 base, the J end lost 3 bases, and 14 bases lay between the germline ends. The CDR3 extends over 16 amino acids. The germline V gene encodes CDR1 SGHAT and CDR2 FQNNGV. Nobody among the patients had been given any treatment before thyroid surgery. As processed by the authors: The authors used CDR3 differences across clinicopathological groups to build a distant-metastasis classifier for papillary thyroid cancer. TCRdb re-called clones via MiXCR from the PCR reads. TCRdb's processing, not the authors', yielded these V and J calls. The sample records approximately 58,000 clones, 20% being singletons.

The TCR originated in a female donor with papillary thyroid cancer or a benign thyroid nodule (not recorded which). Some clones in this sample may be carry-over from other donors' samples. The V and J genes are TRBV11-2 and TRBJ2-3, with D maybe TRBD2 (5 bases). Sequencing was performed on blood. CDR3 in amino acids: CASSLVGIATTDTQYF. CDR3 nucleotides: TGTGCCAGCAGCTTAGTGGGAATAGCGACGACAGATACGCAGTATTTT.